Below, 3 T cell receptor beta chains from the same sample are listed, as sequenced in a study of shared clonotypes between healthy human individuals. Method: immunoSEQ multiplex PCR; TCRdb's copy keeps in-frame clones and lacks some. The data show roughly 1,000,000 clones, approximately 78% seen once. The specimen was memory CD4+ T cells from PBMCs. Subset reported: CD45RA-negative fraction. These receptors all come from a man between 18 and 29 years old in good health. Some clones in this sample may be carry-over from other donors' samples.

This clone has only a few counts. This CDR3 reads CASSVESRVGTEAFF. The CDR3, as DNA: TGTGCCAGCAGCGTAGAAAGTAGAGTTGGCACTGAAGCTTTCTTT. The chain employs TRBV9 and TRBJ1-1; D not resolved. V shed 0 bases and J shed 4 bases, with 13 bases lying between them. The CDR3 runs 15 residues. From germline, CDR1 is SGDLS and CDR2 YYNGEE.

The rearrangement links TRBV28 to TRBJ1-1, with a possible D match to TRBD1 (5 bases). The V gene's germline CDR1 is MDHEN and CDR2 SYDVKM. The CDR3 extends over 14 amino acids. V was shortened by 6 bases and J by 5 bases, with 16 bases between the two germline ends. The CDR3 sequence is CASRSDSFRTEAFF. CDR3 DNA sequence: TGTGCCAGCAGGTCCGACAGTTTTCGTACTGAAGCTTTCTTT.

The gene calls are TRBV11-1 and TRBJ2-6; no reliable D call. The germline V and J ends were trimmed by 3 bases and 0 bases, with 6 bases remaining between them. Germline CDR1 reads SGHAT; CDR2 reads FQDESV (reference sequence). The CDR3 consists of 15 residues. The CDR3 spells CASSFFSSGANVLTF. CDR3 sequence (DNA): TGTGCCAGCAGCTTTTTTAGCTCTGGGGCCAACGTCCTGACTTTC.